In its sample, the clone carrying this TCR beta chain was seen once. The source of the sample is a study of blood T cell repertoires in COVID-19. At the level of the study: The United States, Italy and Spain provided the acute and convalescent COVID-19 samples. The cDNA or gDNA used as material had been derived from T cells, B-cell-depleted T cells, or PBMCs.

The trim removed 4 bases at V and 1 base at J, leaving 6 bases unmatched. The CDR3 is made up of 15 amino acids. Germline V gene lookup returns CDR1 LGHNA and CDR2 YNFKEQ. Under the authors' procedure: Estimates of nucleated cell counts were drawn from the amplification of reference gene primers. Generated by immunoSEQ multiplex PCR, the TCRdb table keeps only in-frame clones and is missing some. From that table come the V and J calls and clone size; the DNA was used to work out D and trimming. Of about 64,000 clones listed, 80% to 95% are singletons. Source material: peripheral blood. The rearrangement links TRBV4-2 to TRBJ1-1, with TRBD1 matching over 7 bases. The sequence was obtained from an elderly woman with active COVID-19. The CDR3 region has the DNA TGTGCCAGCAGCCGCACGGGACAGCCGAACACTGAAGCTTTCTTT. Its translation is CASSRTGQPNTEAFF.